This entry lists 21 T cell receptor beta chains sequenced from one sample in a study of T-cell reconstitution after alpha-beta-depleted transplantation in children. Unique molecular identifiers featured in how the TCRbeta library was prepared. Using its own MiXCR run on the PCR reads, TCRdb lists one record per CDR3 protein. The sample has some 340,000 distinct CDR3 sequences; 10% are singletons. The sequencing here drew on PBMCs from the stem cell graft donor, taken from the stem cell graft. Receptors were obtained from a human donor who donated a stem cell graft to a child with acute lymphoblastic leukemia.

This clonotype was observed many times. The rearrangement uses TRBV7-8 and TRBJ2-7; D is unclear. The CDR3 has 15 amino acids. V was shortened by 1 base and J by 7 bases, with 17 bases between the two germline ends. The germline V gene has CDR1 SGHVS and CDR2 FQNEAQ. The CDR3 region has the DNA TGTGCCAGCAGCTTAGATGGCGGAACCCCCTTGGAGCAGTACTTC. Amino acid sequence: CASSLDGGTPLEQYF.

This clonotype was found a few times. The V call is TRBV18, the J call TRBJ1-2, with a weak D call TRBD1 (6 bases). Germline CDR1 reads KGHSH; CDR2 reads LQKENI. With 2 bases removed from V and 3 bases from J, the gap between germline ends came to 16 bases. The CDR3 runs 16 residues. CDR3 loop: CASSPTAGALDYGYTF. In DNA form, the CDR3 reads TGTGCCAGCTCACCAACCGCAGGGGCCCTTGACTATGGCTACACCTTC.

This clonotype was picked up a small number of times. CDR3 region: CASRIHHGTVSYEQYF. DNA for the CDR3: TGTGCCAGCAGGATTCACCACGGGACCGTCTCCTACGAGCAGTACTTC. The chain employs TRBV28 and TRBJ2-7, with D perhaps assigned TRBD1 or TRBD2 (5 bases each). The CDR3 has 16 amino acids. With 6 bases removed from V and 0 bases from J, the gap between germline ends came to 18 bases. CDR1 and CDR2 (germline): MDHEN, SYDVKM. The whole variable domain, filled in from reference TRBV28 and TRBJ2-7, reads DVKVTQSSRYLVKRTGEKVFLECVQDMDHENMFWYRQDPGLGLRLIYFSYDVKMKEKGDIPEGYSVSREKKERFSLILESASTNQTSMYLCASRIHHGTVSYEQYFGPGTRLTVT.

This chain joins TRBV10-3 and TRBJ2-7, with D possibly TRBD2 on 6 matching bases. Trimming removed 8 bases from V and 4 bases from J, with 18 bases in between. CDR1 is ENHRY and CDR2 is SYGVKD in the germline V gene. This CDR3 has 14 residues. In DNA form, the CDR3 reads TGTGCCATCTCCCTGGGGGACTTGATGTACGAGCAGTACTTC. Translation gives CAISLGDLMYEQYF.

This clonotype was seen more than once but under ten times. The chain recombines TRBV3-1 with TRBJ1-2, with D hard to call. Trimming took 1 base from V and 7 from J, leaving 13 bases between them. Germline CDR1 LGHDT, CDR2 YNNKEL (reference sequence). The CDR3 spans 14 residues. DNA of the CDR3: TGTGCCAGCAGCCAAGGGGGATGGGGAAGTGGCTACACCTTC. The encoded protein is CASSQGGWGSGYTF.

This chain connects TRBV12-5 to TRBJ2-7, with D unresolved. Germline V gene lookup returns CDR1 LGHNT and CDR2 FRNRAP. The CDR3 runs to 15 residues. V was trimmed by 0 bases and J by 3 bases, leaving 12 bases between them. The chain's CDR3 is CASGLVFGSVYEQYF. The CDR3 DNA reads TGTGCTAGTGGTTTGGTATTTGGCTCCGTCTACGAGCAGTACTTC. Using reference TRBV12-5 and TRBJ2-7 for the parts outside the CDR3, the full variable domain is DARVTQTPRHKVTEMGQEVTMRCQPILGHNTVFWYRQTMMQGLELLAYFRNRAPLDDSGMPKDRFSAEMPDATLATLKIQPSEPRDSAVYFCASGLVFGSVYEQYFGPGTRLTVT.

The chain joins TRBV20-1 to TRBJ2-7; a weak D match, TRBD2 (5 bases). Per germline, CDR1 DFQATT and CDR2 SNEGSKA (reference sequence). The CDR3 has 15 amino acids. V lost 2 bases, J lost 0 bases, and 14 bases lay in between. The CDR3 nucleotides are TGCAGTGCTAGAAGTTTAAGCGGCACCTCCTACGAGCAGTACTTC. Its translation is CSARSLSGTSYEQYF.

J is TRBJ2-7 and V is TRBV27; D unclear. The V gene's germline CDR1 is MNHEY and CDR2 SMNVEV (reference sequence). V gave up 4 bases and J gave up 1 base, with 14 bases separating them. This CDR3 has 15 residues. CDR3 DNA sequence: TGTGCCAGCAGTTCCCAATTTGCTGGGTCCTACGAGCAGTACTTC. Protein: CASSSQFAGSYEQYF.

This clonotype was recorded a few times. V and J are TRBV2 and TRBJ1-6; perhaps TRBD1 as D (6 bases). V was cut by 7 bases and J by 6 bases, with 13 bases left in between. CDR1 SNHLY and CDR2 FYNNEI come from the germline V gene. The CDR3 spans 14 residues. The CDR3 reads CASKGQGPNSPLHF. The CDR3 DNA is TGTGCCAGCAAGGGGCAGGGGCCTAATTCACCCCTCCACTTT.

This clonotype was detected ten times or more. The chain recombines TRBV27 with TRBJ2-5, with D unclear. V was trimmed by 1 base and J by 5 bases, leaving 8 bases between them. The CDR3 runs 13 residues. The V gene's germline CDR1 is MNHEY and CDR2 SMNVEV (reference sequence). The CDR3 bases are TGTGCCAGCAGTTTATACTTGTTTGAGACCCAGTACTTC. Residues: CASSLYLFETQYF.

There are a few counts of this clonotype. The J gene is TRBJ2-2, the V gene TRBV29-1; 10 nucleotides agree with TRBD1. Germline CDR1 and CDR2: SQVTM and ANQGSEA. The CDR3 sequence is 14 residues long. With V trimmed by 7 bases and J by 7 bases, 9 bases remained unmatched. CDR3 in amino acids: CSAGTGVPSGELFF. The DNA for the CDR3 is TGCAGCGCCGGGACAGGGGTACCGAGCGGGGAGCTGTTTTTT.

This clonotype was seen more than once but under ten times. The chain employs TRBV10-3 and TRBJ2-4; 7 bases line up with TRBD1. V was clipped by 6 bases and J by 7 bases; unmatched bases: 6. The CDR3 extends over 13 amino acids. Germline V gene sequence: CDR1 ENHRY, CDR2 SYGVKD. The DNA of the CDR3 is TGTGCCATCAGCGACAGGGCCGGGAACATTCAGTACTTC. Its translation: CAISDRAGNIQYF.

The CDR3: CASSPPDRGSTQYF. DNA for the CDR3: TGTGCCAGCAGCCCCCCCGACAGGGGCTCGACCCAGTACTTC. This chain connects TRBV7-6 to TRBJ2-5, with 8 bases lining up with TRBD1. The CDR3 runs 14 residues. V gave up 5 bases and J gave up 7 bases; unmatched junction bases: 9. Germline CDR1 SGHVS, CDR2 FNYEAQ.

The chain employs TRBV4-3 and TRBJ2-1; TRBD2 matches 9 bases. The J segment lost 0 bases and the V segment lost 4 bases, leaving 16 bases of the junction unmatched. The CDR3 runs to 20 residues. The germline CDR1 and CDR2 sequences are LGHNA and YSLEER. This CDR3 reads CASSLRTTSGPTSSYNEQFF. CDR3 nucleotides: TGCGCCAGCAGCCTACGTACTACTAGCGGGCCGACTAGCTCCTACAATGAGCAGTTCTTC.

In its sample, this clonotype was seen a few times. V is TRBV25-1 and J is TRBJ2-2, with 11 bases aligning to TRBD2. V was pared by 4 bases and J by 5 bases, with 9 bases of the junction left unmatched. The length of the CDR3 is 17 residues. Per the germline V gene, CDR1 is MGHDK and CDR2 is SYGVNS. CDR3 residues: CASSARLAGFGTGELFF. CDR3 nucleotides: TGTGCCAGCAGTGCGCGACTAGCGGGATTTGGTACCGGGGAGCTGTTTTTT.

This clonotype was counted a few times. The genes are TRBV27 and TRBJ2-5; unclear D gene. Between the trimmed V and J ends, which lost 5 bases and 6 bases, there was a span of 19 bases. The V gene's germline CDR1 is MNHEY and CDR2 SMNVEV (reference sequence). The CDR3 totals 15 residues. The DNA for the CDR3 is TGTGCCAGCAGTCCCCTAGTGGCCCTAGGACAGACCCAGTACTTC. This codes for CASSPLVALGQTQYF.

This clonotype was counted many times. The chain links TRBV20-1 to TRBJ1-5; TRBD1 aligns across 9 bases. CDR1 DFQATT and CDR2 SNEGSKA come from the germline V gene (reference sequence). With V trimmed by 3 bases and J by 7 bases, 1 base remained unmatched. CDR3 length: 12 residues. CDR3 nucleotides: TGCAGTGCTAGGACAGGGGGGCAGCCCCAGCATTTT. Encoded protein: CSARTGGQPQHF.

This sequence joins TRBV12-3 or TRBV12-4 and TRBJ1-4, with D uncertain. This CDR3 is built from 14 residues. V was pared by 2 bases and J by 8 bases, with 12 bases between. CDR3 in DNA: TGTGCCAGCAGTTTACGGAATTTTCAAGAAAAACTGTTTTTT. Translating it yields CASSLRNFQEKLFF.

This clonotype has a handful of counts. The chain couples TRBV24-1 to TRBJ1-5; no definite D call. The germline V gene encodes CDR1 KGHDR and CDR2 SFDVKD. The CDR3 totals 13 residues. The V gene lost 2 bases and the J gene lost 6 bases, with 7 bases spanning the gap. CDR3 region: CATSDYDGQPQHF. CDR3 sequence (DNA): TGTGCCACCAGTGATTACGACGGTCAGCCCCAGCATTTT.

The sample holds a few counts of this clonotype. The J gene is TRBJ2-7, the V gene TRBV7-2, with TRBD1 matching over 7 bases. CDR1 SGHTA and CDR2 FQGNSA come from the germline V gene. V lost 5 bases and J lost 2; bases outside the gene matches: 6. CDR3 length: 14 amino acids. The CDR3 nucleotides read TGTGCCAGCAGCCAAAGGACAGGCACCTACGAGCAGTACTTC. Amino acid sequence: CASSQRTGTYEQYF.

A few counts support this clonotype. The gene calls are TRBV30 and TRBJ2-2, with TRBD2 identical over 11 bases. Germline loops: CDR1 GTSNPN, CDR2 SVGIG (reference sequence). V was clipped by 0 bases and J by 6 bases; unmatched bases: 3. The CDR3 has 15 residues. DNA of the CDR3: TGTGCCTGGAGTGTACTAGCGGGAGACGCCGGGGAGCTGTTTTTT. Protein product: CAWSVLAGDAGELFF.